This T cell receptor beta chain was captured in a study of blood T cells in healthy people across ages. Whole-study context: Template switching recovered approximately one barcoded beta molecule for every two T cells. Findings and limits, study-wide: A roughly linear age-dependent decrease characterized TCR beta diversity per million T cells.

A J-beta primer mix and a sample-barcoded 5' primer were used in a second PCR of about 7 to 12 cycles. MiXCR, run by TCRdb on the 5' RACE reads, gives a single entry per CDR3 protein. The data show around 1,500,000 distinct CDR3 sequences, 40% to 50% seen once. Details on this clonotype: Its antigen remains unidentified.

Deletions cut 5 bases from V and 0 bases from J, with 10 bases between. Germline-derived CDR1 and CDR2 are DFQATT and SNEGSKA (reference sequence). This CDR3 spans 13 amino acids. The J gene is TRBJ2-5, the V gene TRBV20-1, with unresolved D. This clonotype was obtained from a woman aged 18-35 years in good health. Sequencing used blood. The DNA for the CDR3 is TGCAGTGCTTTTGGACGGAACCAAGAGACCCAGTACTTC. Its protein product is CSAFGRNQETQYF.